A single sample gave rise to the 22 T cell receptor beta chains below, sequenced in a study of metastatic and nonmetastatic thyroid tumors (TCRdb year 2020). No patient had received any treatment before thyroid surgery. Libraries were built with PCR. Instrument used: Illumina HiSeq 4000. The public sequencing data were trimmed at Q25 with fastp and processed into clonotypes with MiXCR by TCRdb, which kept only in-frame beta chains. This sample is represented by approximately 17,000 clones; roughly a quarter of them were singletons. Roughly 14% of the sample rests with the top ten. Sequenced input: adjacent normal tissue. Receptors were obtained from a female donor with papillary thyroid cancer or a benign thyroid nodule (not recorded which). Some clones in this sample may be carry-over from other donors' samples.

By share of the sample, this clone is medium-sized. The rearrangement uses TRBV4-3 and TRBJ1-5; a possible D gene is TRBD1 (6 bases). V lost 1 base, J lost 6 bases, and 13 bases lay in between. Germline CDR1 is LGHNA and CDR2 is YSLEER. CDR3 length equals 15 residues. In DNA form, the CDR3 reads TGCGCCAGCAGCCAAGTTTCCGGGGGCGGTCAGCCCCAGCATTTT. Its translation: CASSQVSGGGQPQHF.

This clone was observed a few times. This sequence joins TRBV27 and TRBJ1-1, with 10 bases aligning to TRBD1. The CDR3 consists of 15 residues. In germline, CDR1 is MNHEY, CDR2 SMNVEV (reference sequence). After removal of 2 bases from V and 2 bases from J, the junction contained 2 bases not matched to a gene. The CDR3, as DNA: TGTGCCAGCAGTTTAAGGACAGGGGGTAACACTGAAGCTTTCTTT. It codes for CASSLRTGGNTEAFF.

The genes are TRBV6-2 or TRBV6-3 and TRBJ2-7; 7 bases line up with TRBD2. The V gene end was trimmed by 0 bases and the J gene end by 8 bases; junction bases not matched to a gene: 10. This CDR3 comprises 15 residues. The germline V gene encodes CDR1 MNHEY and CDR2 SVGEGT. This chain's CDR3 is CASSYSGGSLNKQYF. The DNA for the CDR3 is TGTGCCAGCAGTTACTCGGGCGGGAGCCTTAACAAGCAGTACTTC.

The chain joins TRBV5-1 to TRBJ2-2; tentative D call: TRBD1 (5 bases). The length of the CDR3 is 15 residues. V was pared by 4 bases and J by 0 bases, with 10 bases between. CDR1 is SGHRS, CDR2 YFSETQ, per germline. The CDR3 sequence is CASSQTAANTGELFF. Here the CDR3 DNA reads TGCGCCAGCAGCCAGACAGCCGCGAACACCGGGGAGCTGTTTTTT. Complete variable domain (other parts from reference TRBV5-1 and TRBJ2-2): KAGVTQTPRYLIKTRGQQVTLSCSPISGHRSVSWYQQTPGQGLQFLFEYFSETQRNKGNFPGRFSGRQFSNSRSEMNVSTLELGDSALYLCASSQTAANTGELFFGEGSRLTVL.

This clone was observed a handful of times. The chain recombines TRBV6-1 with TRBJ2-7; D is perhaps TRBD1 (5 bases). The germline V gene encodes CDR1 MNHNS and CDR2 SASEGT. The CDR3 consists of 14 residues. Trimming shortened V by 0 bases and J by 6 bases, and 12 bases separated the two germline ends. The chain's CDR3 is CASSEAYRTREQYF. DNA for the CDR3: TGTGCCAGCAGTGAAGCATATCGGACACGCGAGCAGTACTTC.

Many counts were recorded for this clone. This chain joins TRBV19 and TRBJ2-2; maybe TRBD2 (5 bases). Germline-derived CDR1 and CDR2 are LNHDA and SQIVND (reference sequence). The CDR3 contains 14 residues. The ends were cut back, 5 bases at V and 7 bases at J, with 14 bases in the middle. Here the CDR3 DNA reads TGTGCCAGTAGTCCCGGCGGAGGTCACGGGGAGCTGTTTTTT. Translation gives CASSPGGGHGELFF.

This chain uses TRBV11-2 with TRBJ2-7; TRBD2 agrees at 7 bases. This CDR3 is built from 17 residues. Per germline, CDR1 SGHAT and CDR2 FQNNGV. The V segment lost 5 bases and the J segment 1 base; nucleotides outside the gene matches: 14. In DNA, the CDR3 is TGTGCCAGCAGCCCCGGCGTGGCGGGAGATCTTTCCTACGAGCAGTACTTC. Translated, it gives CASSPGVAGDLSYEQYF.

Worth noting for this clone: The junction differs from germline at one of its ends, possibly a read error. V usage is TRBV19 and J usage is TRBJ1-5; no clear D gene. The CDR3 extends over 16 amino acids. Germline CDR1 and CDR2: LNHDA and SQIVND (reference sequence). The CDR3: CASTIKRIYSNQPQHF. Here the CDR3 DNA reads TGTGCCAGTACTATAAAACGGATTTATAGCAATCAGCCCCAGCATTTT.

The table lists this clone with many counts. The chain recombines TRBV2 with TRBJ1-1, with a weak D call TRBD1 (5 bases). The CDR3 totals 14 residues. The germline V gene encodes CDR1 SNHLY and CDR2 FYNNEI. The germline V and J ends were trimmed by 6 bases and 1 base, with 12 bases remaining between them. The CDR3 reads CASRPDSSNTEAFF. The CDR3 nucleotides read TGTGCCAGCAGGCCCGACAGTTCGAACACTGAAGCTTTCTTT.

Many counts were recorded for this clone. The chain joins TRBV3-1 to TRBJ1-5, with 9 bases aligning to TRBD1. Trimming took 4 bases from V and 7 from J; bases not matched to a gene: 5. The germline CDR1 and CDR2 sequences are LGHDT and YNNKEL (reference sequence). The CDR3 totals 14 residues. CDR3 sequence reads: CASSPGQGTQPQHF. Written as DNA, the CDR3 is TGTGCCAGCAGCCCGGGACAGGGAACACAGCCCCAGCATTTT.

As to this clone: The junction shows a germline mismatch at one end, possibly a read error. The rearrangement joins TRBV19 to TRBJ2-3, with D perhaps matching TRBD1 (5 bases). The CDR3 consists of 12 residues. Looked up from germline, CDR1 is LNHDA and CDR2 is SQIVND (reference sequence). The CDR3 loop reads CASRIGTGTQYF. CDR3 nucleotide sequence: TGTGCCAGTAGGATAGGTACAGGTACGCAGTACTTT.

The chain combines TRBV6-2 or TRBV6-3 with TRBJ2-2; D is undetermined. Germline values: CDR1 MNHEY, CDR2 SVGEGT. This CDR3 has 16 residues. V lost 5 bases, J lost 2 bases, and 15 bases lay in between. Here the CDR3 DNA reads TGTGCCAGCAGTCTCCGGGCCGTGGCCAACACCGGGGAGCTGTTTTTT. Residues: CASSLRAVANTGELFF.

About this clone itself: The junction and the germline gene differ at one end; a read error may be behind it. The gene calls are TRBV3-1 and TRBJ2-2; D possibly corresponds to TRBD2 (5 bases). CDR3 length: 18 amino acids. Germline loops: CDR1 LGHDT, CDR2 YNNKEL (reference sequence). The CDR3 DNA follows: TGTGCCAGCAGCAAGGCCCTCATGGGGATTCGAAACACCGGGGAGCTGCTTTTT. Its translation is CASSKALMGIRNTGELLF.

The V gene is TRBV5-1, the J gene TRBJ2-5; possible D gene TRBD1, 6 bases. The V end lost 2 bases, the J end lost 5 bases, and 10 bases lay between the germline ends. The length of the CDR3 is 13 residues. Per the germline V gene, CDR1 is SGHRS and CDR2 is YFSETQ. In DNA form, the CDR3 reads TGCGCCAGCAGCTTAGGACAGCGGGAGACCCAGTACTTC. Its protein is CASSLGQRETQYF.

J is TRBJ2-7 and V is TRBV20-1; the match to TRBD2 covers 8 bases. V lost 3 bases and J lost 2; bases outside the gene matches: 18. The CDR3 spans 18 residues. Germline V lookup: CDR1 DFQATT, CDR2 SNEGSKA (reference sequence). CDR3 amino acids: CSASPRWSLRGATYEQYF. CDR3 nucleotide sequence: TGCAGTGCTAGCCCGCGTTGGTCCTTGCGGGGGGCAACCTACGAGCAGTACTTC.

This clone was counted many times. The chain uses TRBV6-1 and TRBJ1-2; possibly TRBD1 for D (6 bases). Deletions cut 5 bases from V and 2 bases from J, with 15 bases between. Germline V gene lookup returns CDR1 MNHNS and CDR2 SASEGT. This CDR3 has 15 residues. Written as DNA, the CDR3 is TGTGCCAGCAGTCCCCAACAGGGAAGGAACTATGGCTACACCTTC. It translates to CASSPQQGRNYGYTF.

The chain employs TRBV9 and TRBJ2-7; D may be TRBD2 (5 bases). Germline CDR1 and CDR2: SGDLS and YYNGEE. V lost 0 bases and J lost 4, with 14 bases in between. The CDR3 spans 15 residues. DNA for the CDR3: TGTGCCAGCAGCGTAGGAGCTGGAGGTTTGTACGAGCAGTACTTC. Amino acids: CASSVGAGGLYEQYF.

This clone was found a few times. J is TRBJ1-1 and V is TRBV11-2; D is possibly TRBD1 (6 bases). From germline, CDR1 is SGHAT and CDR2 FQNNGV. Trimming removed 5 bases from V and 0 bases from J, with 13 bases in between. CDR3 length: 15 residues. The chain's CDR3 is CASSPYQGLNTEAFF. CDR3 sequence (DNA): TGTGCCAGCAGCCCCTACCAGGGGTTGAACACTGAAGCTTTCTTT.

The rearrangement uses TRBV6-5 and TRBJ2-7, with D maybe TRBD2 (6 bases). This CDR3 has 15 amino acids. The germline V gene has CDR1 MNHEY and CDR2 SVGAGI. V gave up 4 bases and J gave up 3 bases, with 16 bases separating them. The CDR3 DNA sequence: TGTGCCAGCAGTTTGTACCGGGACTTCAACTACGAGCAGTACTTC. This codes for CASSLYRDFNYEQYF.

This clone was detected many times. V usage is TRBV28 and J usage is TRBJ2-7; TRBD2 aligns across 10 bases. V lost 4 bases and J lost 4; bases outside the gene matches: 16. The V gene's germline CDR1 is MDHEN and CDR2 SYDVKM. CDR3 size: 18 residues. CDR3 DNA sequence: TGTGCCAGCAGTTACCATCGGTCTAGCGGGAGAGTAGGTTACGAGCAGTACTTC. Translated, it gives CASSYHRSSGRVGYEQYF.

This clone was detected ten times or more. The chain joins TRBV6-2 or TRBV6-3 to TRBJ2-7; D is unclear. The V gene's germline CDR1 is MNHEY and CDR2 SVGEGT. The CDR3 is 15 amino acids. V was trimmed by 2 bases and J by 4 bases, leaving 15 bases between them. The CDR3 loop reads CASSYTRLTAYEQYF. Written as DNA, the CDR3 is TGTGCCAGCAGTTACACGAGGCTAACAGCATACGAGCAGTACTTC.

The gene calls are TRBV11-2 and TRBJ2-1, with 8 nucleotides matching TRBD2. Per germline, CDR1 SGHAT and CDR2 FQNNGV. With V trimmed by 4 bases and J by 7 bases, 9 bases remained unmatched. This CDR3 is 15 amino acids long. The CDR3 sequence is CASSYTSGSRNEQFF. In DNA, the CDR3 is TGTGCCAGCAGCTATACGAGCGGGAGTAGGAATGAGCAGTTCTTC.